This T cell receptor beta chain was recovered during a study of early T cells in non-severe SARS-CoV-2 infection. TCRdb itself ran the 5' RACE reads through MiXCR, one entry per CDR3 protein. This sample has tens of thousands of distinct CDR3 sequences, with roughly 8.7% found just once. The V end lost 5 bases, the J end lost 0 bases, and 22 bases lay between the germline ends. Germline CDR1 SGHTA, CDR2 FQGNSA. The length of the CDR3 is 19 residues. The V gene is TRBV7-2, the J gene TRBJ2-2, with D perhaps TRBD2 (6 bases). The TCR was taken from an adult who was a healthcare worker with PCR-confirmed SARS-CoV-2 infection or an uninfected control (not recorded which). The sample consisted of whole blood, taken at baseline. This chain's CDR3 is CASSRRVLSGTANTGELFF. The CDR3 DNA reads TGTGCCAGCAGCCGGAGGGTACTGTCGGGGACCGCGAACACCGGGGAGCTGTTTTTT.